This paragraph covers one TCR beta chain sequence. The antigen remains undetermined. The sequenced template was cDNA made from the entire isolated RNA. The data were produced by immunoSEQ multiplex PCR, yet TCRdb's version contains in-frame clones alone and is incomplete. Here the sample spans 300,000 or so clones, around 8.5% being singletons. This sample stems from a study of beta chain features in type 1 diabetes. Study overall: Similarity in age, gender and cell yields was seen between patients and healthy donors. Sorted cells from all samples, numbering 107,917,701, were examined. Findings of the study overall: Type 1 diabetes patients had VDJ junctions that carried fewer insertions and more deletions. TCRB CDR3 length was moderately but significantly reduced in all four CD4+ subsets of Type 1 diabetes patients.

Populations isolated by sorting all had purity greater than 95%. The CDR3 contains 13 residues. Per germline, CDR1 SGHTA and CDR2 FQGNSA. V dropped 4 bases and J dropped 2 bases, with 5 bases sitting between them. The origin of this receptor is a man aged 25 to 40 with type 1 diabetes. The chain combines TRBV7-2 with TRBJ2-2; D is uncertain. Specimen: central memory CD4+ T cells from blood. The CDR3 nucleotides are TGTGCCAGCAGCTCTTATAACACCGGGGAGCTGTTTTTT. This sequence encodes CASSSYNTGELFF.